These 8 T cell receptor beta chains were all obtained from the same sample, sequenced in a study of blood T cell repertoires in COVID-19. Only in-frame clones appear in the TCRdb table, and some are missing; sequencing was by immunoSEQ multiplex PCR. The data show approximately 280,000 clones, approximately 85% seen once. The sample consisted of peripheral blood. All receptors derive from a man in his fifties or sixties with active or convalescent COVID-19.

The chain joins TRBV18 to TRBJ1-2; D unresolved. Trimming cost V 1 base and J 8 bases, with 11 bases left between them. CDR3 size: 13 residues. The germline gives CDR1 KGHSH, CDR2 LQKENI. The CDR3 DNA sequence: TGTGCCAGCTCACCACGTCCCGGGGAGGGCTACACCTTC. Its protein product is CASSPRPGEGYTF.

This clone was recorded only once. The chain links TRBV30 to TRBJ1-2, with D unresolved. V was shortened by 5 bases and J by 6 bases, with 16 bases between the two germline ends. The germline CDR1 and CDR2 sequences are GTSNPN and SVGIG (reference sequence). This CDR3 has 13 amino acids. The DNA for the CDR3 is TGTGCCTGGGGGTACGGTCCCATCAATGGCTACACCTTC. Translating gives CAWGYGPINGYTF.

The rearrangement links TRBV10-3 to TRBJ1-2, with unresolved D. Looked up from germline, CDR1 is ENHRY and CDR2 is SYGVKD. Trimming left V 1 base short and J 7 bases short, with 22 bases between. The CDR3 has 17 amino acids. CDR3 in DNA: TGTGCCATCAGTGAGTTTAGTACCCCTTCTCGGGGTGGTGGCTACACCTTC. Its protein is CAISEFSTPSRGGGYTF.

The rearrangement links TRBV11-2 to TRBJ2-5; D might be TRBD2 (6 bases). Germline V lookup: CDR1 SGHAT, CDR2 FQNNGV. V gave up 6 bases and J gave up 0 bases, with 14 bases separating them. This CDR3 contains 15 residues. CDR3 loop: CASRAGRAYQETQYF. CDR3 in DNA: TGTGCCAGCAGAGCGGGCAGGGCGTACCAAGAGACCCAGTACTTC.

The rearrangement uses TRBV5-1 and TRBJ2-1; D gene uncertain. Trimming left V 0 bases short and J 11 bases short, with 12 bases between. Germline lookup yields CDR1 SGHRS and CDR2 YFSETQ. CDR3 size: 13 residues. The CDR3 region is CASSLAPAEKQFF. CDR3 in DNA: TGCGCCAGCAGCTTGGCCCCCGCCGAGAAGCAGTTCTTC.

On this clone itself: The junction shows a germline mismatch at one end, possibly a read error. V is TRBV5-6 and J is TRBJ2-1; 9 nucleotides match TRBD1. Germline V CDR1 and CDR2: SGHDT, YYEEEE. CDR3 length: 11 residues. CDR3 in DNA: TGTGCCAGCAGCTTGGGACAGGGGGATGTCTTC. It specifies CASSLGQGDVF.

The chain is built from TRBV4-1 and TRBJ1-3, with D unclear. With 1 base removed from V and 0 bases from J, the gap between germline ends came to 13 bases. This CDR3 has 17 amino acids. The germline CDR1 and CDR2 sequences are MGHRA and YSYEKL. CDR3 bases: TGCGCCAGCAGCCAAGGACAACCGGCAGTCTCTGGAAACACCATATATTTT. This translates into CASSQGQPAVSGNTIYF.

CDR3 DNA: TGTGCCACCAGCACTACCGGGACAGGGGTTGGAAAACTGTTTTTT. Translation: CATSTTGTGVGKLFF. V and J are TRBV15 and TRBJ1-4; 10 nucleotides agree with TRBD1. V lost 4 bases, J lost 10 bases, and 9 bases stayed unmatched. The germline gives CDR1 LNHNV, CDR2 YYDKDF (reference sequence). The CDR3 spans 15 residues.